The T cell receptor beta chain described here comes from a study of T cell responses to AZD1222 COVID-19 vaccine. TCRdb keeps only in-frame clones here, not all; method: immunoSEQ multiplex PCR. The table includes more than 150,000 clones, approximately 94% detected once. On this clone itself: Its antigen is still unknown.

Regarding the study as a whole: Unmutated variant regions are reportedly the target of nearly half of TCRs that are spike-specific. Baseline serostatus was positive in only a handful of AZD1222 recipients.

The sequencing here drew on peripheral blood, taken 28 days after the second AZD1222 dose. The sequence derives from an adult who received the AZD1222 COVID-19 vaccine.

The CDR3 DNA sequence: TGTGCCACCAGGGTTGTGACAGGGGGCGTAGGAAAACTGTTTTTT. Its translation is CATRVVTGGVGKLFF. The chain couples TRBV15 to TRBJ1-4, with 10 bases matching TRBD1. There are 15 residues in the CDR3. V was pared by 6 bases and J by 10 bases, with 11 bases of the junction left unmatched. The germline V gene encodes CDR1 LNHNV and CDR2 YYDKDF (reference sequence).